Presented here are 4 T cell receptor beta chains from one specimen sequenced in a study of technical replicates of blood from several donors. Sequencing used immunoSEQ multiplex PCR; TCRdb keeps in-frame clones, though not all of them. This table holds 68,000 or so clones, more than 85% found once. Sequences were obtained from PBMCs. These receptors came from a human donor in good health. Some clones in this sample may be carry-over from other donors' samples.

The chain couples TRBV7-2 to TRBJ2-7, with 7 bases fitting TRBD1. This CDR3 has 16 amino acids. With V trimmed by 3 bases and J by 4 bases, 12 bases remained unmatched. Germline V gives CDR1 SGHTA, CDR2 FQGNSA. The CDR3 DNA is TGTGCCAGCAGCTTGGTTGGCCAAGAACAGGGGTACGAGCAGTACTTC. Translation gives CASSLVGQEQGYEQYF.

The chain couples TRBV7-2 to TRBJ2-5; 14 nucleotides align to TRBD2. The V and J ends lost 0 bases and 5 bases, in that order; junction bases with no gene match: 5. The CDR3 extends over 17 amino acids. Germline values: CDR1 SGHTA, CDR2 FQGNSA. The DNA for the CDR3 is TGTGCCAGCAGCTTAGCGACTAGCGGGGGGGCCAGGGAGACCCAGTACTTC. This gives the protein CASSLATSGGARETQYF. The whole variable domain, remainder taken from reference TRBV7-2 and TRBJ2-5, is GAGVSQSPSNKVTEKGKDVELRCDPISGHTALYWYRQSLGQGLEFLIYFQGNSAPDKSGLPSDRFSAERTGGSVSTLTIQRTQQEDSAVYLCASSLATSGGARETQYFGPGTRLLVL.

The rearrangement uses TRBV6-5 and TRBJ1-1; a weak D match, TRBD1 (6 bases). Germline values: CDR1 MNHEY, CDR2 SVGAGI. The CDR3 has 15 residues. Trimming took off 5 bases at V and 1 base at J, with 14 bases between the two ends. CDR3 DNA: TGTGCCAGCAGTGTGCCTCGGGGGGCGAACACTGAAGCTTTCTTT. This codes for CASSVPRGANTEAFF.

This rearrangement joins TRBV5-6 to TRBJ2-7; maybe TRBD2 (6 bases). V was clipped by 0 bases and J by 2 bases, with 9 bases between them. Germline values: CDR1 SGHDT, CDR2 YYEEEE. The CDR3 covers 14 residues. The DNA of the CDR3 is TGTGCCAGCAGCTTGGACGGGGGAGCCTACGAGCAGTACTTC. Translated: CASSLDGGAYEQYF.